The rows below give T cell receptor beta chains drawn from one sample of a study of cytomegalovirus exposure and HLA in healthy donors. Assay used: immunoSEQ multiplex PCR; TCRdb lists only in-frame clones, some missing. Of around 140,000 clones detected, around 87% appear once; the ten largest clones hold under 9%. What was sequenced was PBMCs. These receptor sequences come from a man younger than 35 in good health and CMV-seropositive. Both conserved end residues are part of each CDR3. A D gene is named only where the DNA matches it firmly. The listing skips clone size in some rows; elsewhere it reads once, few, many or a size class.

v_gene: TRBV27
d_gene: -
abundance: -
j_gene: TRBJ2-7
CDR3aa: CASRSGGLSYEQYF
CDR3nt: TGTGCCAGCAGGTCAGGGGGGCTGTCCTACGAGCAGTACTTC

v_gene: TRBV6-5
d_gene: -
abundance: -
j_gene: TRBJ2-7
CDR3aa: CASSYGGGSYEQYF
CDR3nt: TGTGCCAGCAGTTACGGTGGCGGTTCCTACGAGCAGTACTTC

v_gene: TRBV7-2
d_gene: TRBD1
abundance: -
j_gene: TRBJ2-5
CDR3aa: CASSRDRGSETQYF
CDR3nt: TGTGCCAGCAGCCGCGACAGGGGGAGTGAGACCCAGTACTTC

v_gene: TRBV18
d_gene: TRBD1
abundance: -
j_gene: TRBJ2-1
CDR3aa: CASSPGQGSREQFF
CDR3nt: TGTGCCAGCTCGCCAGGACAGGGGAGTCGGGAGCAGTTCTTC

v_gene: TRBV7-9
d_gene: -
abundance: -
j_gene: TRBJ1-1
CDR3aa: CASSPGQLVGAFF
CDR3nt: TGTGCCAGCAGCCCCGGACAGCTCGTCGGGGCTTTCTTT

v_gene: TRBV11-3
d_gene: -
abundance: -
j_gene: TRBJ1-2
CDR3aa: CASSLRRGPDGYTF
CDR3nt: TGTGCCAGCAGCTTAAGGCGGGGCCCCGATGGCTACACCTTC

v_gene: TRBV30
d_gene: -
abundance: -
j_gene: TRBJ2-2
CDR3aa: CAWLGQFTGELFF
CDR3nt: TGTGCCTGGTTAGGACAGTTCACCGGGGAGCTGTTTTTT

v_gene: TRBV5-4
d_gene: TRBD2
abundance: -
j_gene: TRBJ2-5
CDR3aa: CASSRGLAGQQETQYF
CDR3nt: TGTGCCAGCAGCCGGGGACTAGCGGGACAGCAGGAGACCCAGTACTTC

v_gene: TRBV7-8
d_gene: -
abundance: -
j_gene: TRBJ1-5
CDR3aa: CASSRPEGQPQHF
CDR3nt: TGTGCCAGCAGCCGACCCGAGGGCCAGCCCCAGCATTTT

v_gene: TRBV7-8
d_gene: TRBD1
abundance: once
j_gene: TRBJ1-1
CDR3aa: CASTLTGVVEAFF
CDR3nt: TGTGCCAGCACTCTGACAGGGGTAGTTGAAGCTTTCTTT

v_gene: TRBV6-1
d_gene: TRBD1
abundance: -
j_gene: TRBJ1-4
CDR3aa: CASSDLRDRDEKLFF
CDR3nt: TGTGCCAGCAGTGACCTCCGGGACAGGGATGAAAAACTGTTTTTT

v_gene: TRBV30
d_gene: TRBD1
abundance: few
j_gene: TRBJ1-5
CDR3aa: CAWGDSTYQPQHF
CDR3nt: TGTGCCTGGGGGGACAGCACTTATCAGCCCCAGCATTTT

v_gene: TRBV2
d_gene: TRBD1
abundance: -
j_gene: TRBJ1-4
CDR3aa: CASRRTGGDEKLFF
CDR3nt: TGTGCCAGCAGAAGGACAGGGGGCGATGAAAAACTGTTTTTT

v_gene: TRBV29-1
d_gene: -
abundance: -
j_gene: TRBJ1-5
CDR3aa: CSVPPPRRQPQHF
CDR3nt: TGCAGCGTGCCCCCTCCCAGGCGTCAGCCCCAGCATTTT

v_gene: TRBV27
d_gene: -
abundance: -
j_gene: TRBJ1-2
CDR3aa: CASSSARDNLYGYTF
CDR3nt: TGTGCCAGCAGTTCCGCCCGGGACAACCTCTATGGCTACACCTTC

v_gene: TRBV25-1
d_gene: -
abundance: -
j_gene: TRBJ1-2
CDR3aa: CASSGQETSNYGYTF
CDR3nt: TGTGCCAGCAGTGGCCAGGAAACTTCAAACTATGGCTACACCTTC

v_gene: TRBV5-4
d_gene: -
abundance: -
j_gene: TRBJ2-2
CDR3aa: CASNLNRETGELFF
CDR3nt: TGTGCCAGCAACCTAAACAGGGAAACCGGGGAGCTGTTTTTT

v_gene: TRBV19
d_gene: -
abundance: -
j_gene: TRBJ2-3
CDR3aa: CASSISGIADTQYF
CDR3nt: TGTGCCAGTAGTATTTCGGGGATCGCAGATACGCAGTATTTT

v_gene: TRBV30
d_gene: -
abundance: -
j_gene: TRBJ1-2
CDR3aa: CAWSVSAANGYTF
CDR3nt: TGTGCCTGGAGTGTATCGGCGGCTAATGGCTACACCTTC

v_gene: TRBV6-6
d_gene: -
abundance: -
j_gene: TRBJ2-5
CDR3aa: CASRAPSGETQYF
CDR3nt: TGTGCCAGCAGAGCCCCTAGTGGGGAGACCCAGTACTTC

v_gene: TRBV5-4
d_gene: TRBD1
abundance: -
j_gene: TRBJ2-7
CDR3aa: CASSLGQGDYEQYF
CDR3nt: TGTGCCAGCAGCTTGGGGCAGGGGGACTACGAGCAGTACTTC

v_gene: TRBV20-1
d_gene: -
abundance: -
j_gene: TRBJ2-1
CDR3aa: CSSERGNEQFF
CDR3nt: TGCAGTTCTGAGCGAGGCAATGAGCAGTTCTTC

v_gene: TRBV29-1
d_gene: TRBD2
abundance: -
j_gene: TRBJ2-5
CDR3aa: CSVEAGEKTQYF
CDR3nt: TGCAGCGTTGAGGCGGGGGAGAAGACCCAGTACTTC

v_gene: TRBV5-1
d_gene: -
abundance: -
j_gene: TRBJ2-4
CDR3aa: CASSLGGAKNIQYF
CDR3nt: TGCGCCAGCAGCTTAGGAGGGGCCAAAAACATTCAGTACTTC

v_gene: TRBV14
d_gene: -
abundance: -
j_gene: TRBJ2-7
CDR3aa: CASSHTFRGSSLRGQYF
CDR3nt: TGTGCCAGCAGCCACACCTTTAGGGGCAGCTCATTACGAGGGCAGTACTTC

v_gene: TRBV29-1
d_gene: -
abundance: -
j_gene: TRBJ2-7
CDR3aa: CSVRTNYEQYF
CDR3nt: TGCAGCGTTAGGACAAACTACGAGCAGTACTTC

v_gene: TRBV27
d_gene: TRBD2
abundance: -
j_gene: TRBJ2-2
CDR3aa: CASSVAGTGELFF
CDR3nt: TGTGCCAGCAGTGTAGCGGGGACCGGGGAGCTGTTTTTT

v_gene: TRBV30
d_gene: -
abundance: -
j_gene: TRBJ2-1
CDR3aa: CAWRSRLPSSYNEQFF
CDR3nt: TGTGCCTGGAGATCTCGTCTCCCGAGCTCCTACAATGAGCAGTTCTTC

v_gene: TRBV6-1
d_gene: -
abundance: -
j_gene: TRBJ2-7
CDR3aa: CASSRRTAYEQYF
CDR3nt: TGTGCCAGCAGTCGGAGGACAGCCTACGAGCAGTACTTC

v_gene: TRBV7-9
d_gene: -
abundance: -
j_gene: TRBJ2-3
CDR3aa: CASSLKQGGTDTQYF
CDR3nt: TGTGCCAGCAGCCTAAAACAGGGTGGGACAGATACGCAGTATTTT

v_gene: TRBV7-9
d_gene: -
abundance: once
j_gene: TRBJ1-1
CDR3aa: CASSLERETEAFF
CDR3nt: TGTGCCAGCAGCTTAGAGAGGGAAACTGAAGCTTTCTTT

v_gene: TRBV28
d_gene: -
abundance: -
j_gene: TRBJ1-1
CDR3aa: CASSLFGTEAFF
CDR3nt: TGTGCCAGCAGTTTATTCGGCACTGAAGCTTTCTTT